A single T cell receptor (beta chain) is shown here with its context. What it binds is unknown. Sequencing was performed with immunoSEQ multiplex PCR; in TCRdb, only in-frame clones are kept and a portion is missing. The repertoire holds 55,000 to 65,000 clones, with over 70% as singletons. As to time point: week 47, end of study. Each dose delivered 300 ug of mutant IDH1 20-mer peptide subcutaneously with imiquimod. New WHO grade 3 or 4 astrocytomas that were IDH1-mutant and ATRX-lost had been found in donors. This sample stems from a study of a mutant IDH1 vaccine in newly diagnosed glioma. Study details: Earlier treatment was radiotherapy, temozolomide, or both, with most getting both. Weeks 35 and 47 hosted visits V12 and V13, respectively.

The CDR3 runs 14 residues. CDR1 and CDR2 (germline): MNHEY, SVGAGI. V lost 6 bases, J lost 5 bases, and 16 bases lay in between. The material was PBMCs, obtained from a glioma patient whose treatment included an IDH1 peptide vaccine. The chain couples TRBV6-5 to TRBJ1-1; D remains ambiguous. The receptor comes from a man aged 50-60 years with glioma. In nucleotides, the CDR3 is TGTGCCAGCAGCCACACAGTGGGAGGAACTGAAGCTTTCTTT. Translated: CASSHTVGGTEAFF.